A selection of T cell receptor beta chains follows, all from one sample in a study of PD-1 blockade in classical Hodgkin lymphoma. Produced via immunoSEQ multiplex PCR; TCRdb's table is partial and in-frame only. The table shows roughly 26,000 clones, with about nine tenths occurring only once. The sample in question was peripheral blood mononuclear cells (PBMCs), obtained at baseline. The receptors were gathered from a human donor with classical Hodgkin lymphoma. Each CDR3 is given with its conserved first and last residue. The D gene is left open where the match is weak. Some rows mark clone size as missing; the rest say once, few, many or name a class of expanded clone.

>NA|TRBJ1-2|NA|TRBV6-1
TGTGCCAGCAGTGAAGCGGGTGGCTACACCTTC
CASSEAGGYTF
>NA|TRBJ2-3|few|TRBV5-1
TGCGCCAGCAGCTTGATTCCCACAGATACGCAGTATTTT
CASSLIPTDTQYF
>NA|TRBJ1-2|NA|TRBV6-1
TGTGCCAGCGCGACTGGGGGGGGGCCTGATGGCTACACCTTC
CASATGGGPDGYTF
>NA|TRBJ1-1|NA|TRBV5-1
TGCGCCAGCAGCCCCCTTCCGGGCGACGCTGAAGCTTTCTTT
CASSPLPGDAEAFF
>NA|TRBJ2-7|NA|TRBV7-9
TGTGCCAGCAGCTTAACGGATTCCGGGCAGTACTTC
CASSLTDSGQYF
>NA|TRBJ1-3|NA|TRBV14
TGTGCCAGCAGCCATCGACTGATCTCTGGAAACACCATATATTTT
CASSHRLISGNTIYF
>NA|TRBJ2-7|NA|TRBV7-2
TGTGCCAGCAGCCGATTCTACGAGCAGTACTTC
CASSRFYEQYF
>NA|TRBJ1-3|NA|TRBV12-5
TGTGCTAGTGGTTTGGTAGTCGGGCCCGTCTCTGGAAACACCATATATTTT
CASGLVVGPVSGNTIYF
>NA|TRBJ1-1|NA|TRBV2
TGTGCCAGCATTCTGAACACTGAAGCTTTCTTT
CASILNTEAFF
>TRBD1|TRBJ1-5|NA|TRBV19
TGTGCCAGTAGTGCTACAGGGGGGAATCAGCCCCAGCATTTT
CASSATGGNQPQHF
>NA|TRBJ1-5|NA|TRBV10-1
TGCGCCAGCAGTGAGCCCCTCGCGTTCTCCCCATGCCAGCCCCAGCATTTT
CASSEPLAFSPCQPQHF
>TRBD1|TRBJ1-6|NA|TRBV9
TGTGCCAGCAGCCCTGGGACAGGGGGCGATTCAGTTTCACCCCTCCACTTT
CASSPGTGGDSVSPLHF
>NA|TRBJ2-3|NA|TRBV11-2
TGTGCCAGCAGCTTTGGGCAGGGCCCAAGCACAGATACGCAGTATTTT
CASSFGQGPSTDTQYF
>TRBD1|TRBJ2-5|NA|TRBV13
TGTGCCAGCAGCTTCGACAGGGGTGAGACCCAGTACTTC
CASSFDRGETQYF
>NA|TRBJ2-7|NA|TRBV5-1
TGCGCCAGCAGCCTACAGGTTACCTCCTACGAGCAGTACTTC
CASSLQVTSYEQYF
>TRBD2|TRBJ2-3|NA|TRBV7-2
TGTGCCAGCAGCTCCCCCTGGACTAGCGGGGTGGATAAGCAGTATTTT
CASSSPWTSGVDKQYF
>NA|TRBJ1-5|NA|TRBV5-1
TGCGCCAGCAGCTCTGAGGGCAGGGGCAATCAGCCCCAGCATTTT
CASSSEGRGNQPQHF
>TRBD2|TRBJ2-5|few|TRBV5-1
TGCGCCAGCAGCTTGTTAGCGGGGGGTCGGGAGACCCAGTACTTC
CASSLLAGGRETQYF
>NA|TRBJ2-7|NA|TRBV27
TGTGCCAGCAGTTTATCTCGAGGGGTGCACGAGCAGTACTTC
CASSLSRGVHEQYF
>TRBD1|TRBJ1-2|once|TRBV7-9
TGTGCCAGCAGCCAGGACAGGGTCGGTGGCTACACCTTC
CASSQDRVGGYTF
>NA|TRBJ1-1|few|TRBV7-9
TGTGCCAGCAGCTTTGTGGACAGTGAAGCTTTCTTT
CASSFVDSEAFF
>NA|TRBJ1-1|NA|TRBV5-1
TGCGCCAGCAGCTTCGAGAACACTGAAGCTTTCTTT
CASSFENTEAFF
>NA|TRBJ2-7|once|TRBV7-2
TGTGCCGGCAGCGAAGGGGTATACGAGCAGTACTTC
CAGSEGVYEQYF
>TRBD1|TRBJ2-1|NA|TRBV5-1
TGCGCCAGCAGCACCGGGACAGGGGCCAATGAGCAGTTCTTC
CASSTGTGANEQFF
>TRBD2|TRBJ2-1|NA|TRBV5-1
TGCGCCAGCGGCGTGATTGCGGGGGAGAACAATGAGCAGTTCTTC
CASGVIAGENNEQFF
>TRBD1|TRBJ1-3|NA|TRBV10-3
TGTGCCATCAGTTTGACAGGGCCTGGAAACACCATATATTTT
CAISLTGPGNTIYF
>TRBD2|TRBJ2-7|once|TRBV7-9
TGTGCCAGCAGCACTAGCGGGGGGGCTTCCAACGAGCAGTACTTC
CASSTSGGASNEQYF
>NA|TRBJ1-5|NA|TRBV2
TGTGCCAGCAGTGAAGAGGTCCGGTATAGCAATCAGCCCCAGCATTTT
CASSEEVRYSNQPQHF
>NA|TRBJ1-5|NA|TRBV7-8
TGTGCCAGCAGCGGCCTCGAGAGCAATCAGCCCCAGCATTTT
CASSGLESNQPQHF
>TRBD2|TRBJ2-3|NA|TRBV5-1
TGCGCCAGCAGCGCGGGACTAGCGGGGACCGATACGCAGTATTTT
CASSAGLAGTDTQYF
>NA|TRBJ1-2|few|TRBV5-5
TGTGCCAGCAGCTTGGCCTTCGGAGGGGATGGCTACACCTTC
CASSLAFGGDGYTF
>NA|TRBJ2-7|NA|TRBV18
TGTGCCAGCTCACCAAAGATGGACTTCTACGAGCAGTACTTC
CASSPKMDFYEQYF
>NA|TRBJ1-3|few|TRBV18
TGTGCCAGCTCACCACTCGCGGCCGATCACTCTGGAAACACCATATATTTT
CASSPLAADHSGNTIYF
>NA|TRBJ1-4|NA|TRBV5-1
TGCGCCAGCAGCTTGGATGGGACGGCTAATGAAAAACTGTTTTTT
CASSLDGTANEKLFF
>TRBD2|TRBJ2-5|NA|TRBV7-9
TGTGCCAGCAGCTCCGCGGGGGGGCAAAACTGGGAGACCCAGTACTTC
CASSSAGGQNWETQYF
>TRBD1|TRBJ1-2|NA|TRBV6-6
TGTGCCAGCAGTCAAGCCGGGACAGGGGGAGGCTACACCTTC
CASSQAGTGGGYTF
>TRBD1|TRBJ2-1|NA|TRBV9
TGTGCCAGCAGCGACGCCGGGGACAGGGACAGCTCCTACAATGAGCAGTTCTTC
CASSDAGDRDSSYNEQFF
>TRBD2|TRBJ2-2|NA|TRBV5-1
TGCGCCAGCAGCAAAGGGACTAGCGGGAACACCGGGGAGCTGTTTTTT
CASSKGTSGNTGELFF
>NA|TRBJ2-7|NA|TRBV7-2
TGTGCCAGCAGCTTATTAGCGGTTGGGGTACTCGAGCAGTACTTC
CASSLLAVGVLEQYF
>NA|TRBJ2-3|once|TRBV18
TGTGCCAGCTCACCGTCCGACATCCGGGAAAGCTTCATCACAGATACGCAGTATTTT
CASSPSDIRESFITDTQYF
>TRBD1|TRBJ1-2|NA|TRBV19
TGTGCCAGTAGTTTCAGGGACAGGGAAAGAAGTGGCTACACCTTC
CASSFRDRERSGYTF
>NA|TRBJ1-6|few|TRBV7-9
TGTGCCAGCAGCTTAGGAGGGGACCCTTCACCCCTCCACTTT
CASSLGGDPSPLHF
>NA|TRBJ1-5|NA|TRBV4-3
TGCGCCAGCAGCCAGGACAGCGATAATCAGCCCCAGCATTTT
CASSQDSDNQPQHF
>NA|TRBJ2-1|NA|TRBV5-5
TGTGCCAGCAGCGGGGGGCCAAGCTCCTACAATGAGCAGTTCTTC
CASSGGPSSYNEQFF
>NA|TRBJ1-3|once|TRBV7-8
TGTGCCAGCAGCCTAACAGGGTATCTACTCTCTGGAAACACCATATATTTT
CASSLTGYLLSGNTIYF
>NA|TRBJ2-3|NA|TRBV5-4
TGTGCCAGCAGTACAGGGGATACGCAGTATTTT
CASSTGDTQYF
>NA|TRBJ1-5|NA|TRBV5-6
TGTGCCAGCAGCTTGGAACGGGAGGGCAATCAGCCCCAGCATTTT
CASSLEREGNQPQHF
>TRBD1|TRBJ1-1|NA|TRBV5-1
TGCGCCAGCAGCTCGGGGACAGGAGACATGAACACTGAAGCTTTCTTT
CASSSGTGDMNTEAFF
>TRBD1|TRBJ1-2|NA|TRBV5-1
TGCGCCAGCAGCAGCGGACAGGTTAACTATGGCTACACCTTC
CASSSGQVNYGYTF
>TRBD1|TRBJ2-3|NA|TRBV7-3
TGTGCCAGCAGCTTATCGCAGGGGGCGAGAGATACGCAGTATTTT
CASSLSQGARDTQYF
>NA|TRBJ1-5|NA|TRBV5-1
TGCGCCAGCAGCCGGGGGACCGATCTCAATCAGCCCCAGCATTTT
CASSRGTDLNQPQHF
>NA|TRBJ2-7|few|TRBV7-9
TGTGCCAGCAGCTCAGGACAGAGTTCCTACGAGCAGTACTTC
CASSSGQSSYEQYF